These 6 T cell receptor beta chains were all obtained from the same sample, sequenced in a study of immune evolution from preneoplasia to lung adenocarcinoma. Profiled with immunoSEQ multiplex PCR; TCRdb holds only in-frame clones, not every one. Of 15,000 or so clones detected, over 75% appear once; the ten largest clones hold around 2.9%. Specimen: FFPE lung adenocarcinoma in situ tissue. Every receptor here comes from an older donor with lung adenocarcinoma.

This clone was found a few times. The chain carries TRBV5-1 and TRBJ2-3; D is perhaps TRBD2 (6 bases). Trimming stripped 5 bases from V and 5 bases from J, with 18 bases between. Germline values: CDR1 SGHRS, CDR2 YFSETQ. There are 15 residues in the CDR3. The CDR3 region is CASSRDGGYEDTQYF. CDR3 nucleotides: TGCGCCAGCAGTCGAGATGGGGGGTACGAAGATACGCAGTATTTT.

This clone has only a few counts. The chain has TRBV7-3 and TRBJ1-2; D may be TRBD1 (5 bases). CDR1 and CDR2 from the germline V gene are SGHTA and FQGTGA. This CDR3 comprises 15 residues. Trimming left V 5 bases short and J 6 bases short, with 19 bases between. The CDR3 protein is CASSNTGGSLDGYTF. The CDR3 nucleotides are TGTGCCAGCAGCAACACCGGGGGGAGTCTGGATGGCTACACCTTC. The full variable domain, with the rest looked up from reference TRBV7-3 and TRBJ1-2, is GAGVSQTPSNKVTEKGKYVELRCDPISGHTALYWYRQSLGQGPEFLIYFQGTGAADDSGLPNDRFFAVRPEGSVSTLKIQRTERGDSAVYLCASSNTGGSLDGYTFGSGTRLTVV.

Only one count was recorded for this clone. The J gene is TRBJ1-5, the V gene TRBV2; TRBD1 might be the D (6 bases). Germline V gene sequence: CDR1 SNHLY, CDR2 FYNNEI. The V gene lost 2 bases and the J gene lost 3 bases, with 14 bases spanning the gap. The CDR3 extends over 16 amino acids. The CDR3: CASSEIGGADNQPQHF. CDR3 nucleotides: TGTGCCAGCAGTGAAATTGGGGGGGCTGACAATCAGCCCCAGCATTTT.

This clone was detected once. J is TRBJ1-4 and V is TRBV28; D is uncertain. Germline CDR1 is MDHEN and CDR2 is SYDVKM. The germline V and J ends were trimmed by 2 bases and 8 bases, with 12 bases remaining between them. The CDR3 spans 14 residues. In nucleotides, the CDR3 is TGTGCCAGCAGTTTAATCGGTGCGCAGGAAAAACTGTTTTTT. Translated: CASSLIGAQEKLFF.

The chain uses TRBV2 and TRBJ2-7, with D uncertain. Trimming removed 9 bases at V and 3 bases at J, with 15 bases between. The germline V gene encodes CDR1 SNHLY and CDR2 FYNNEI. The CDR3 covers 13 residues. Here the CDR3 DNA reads TGTGCCAGTGCTAAAGACGGAAACTACGAGCAGTACTTC. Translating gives CASAKDGNYEQYF.

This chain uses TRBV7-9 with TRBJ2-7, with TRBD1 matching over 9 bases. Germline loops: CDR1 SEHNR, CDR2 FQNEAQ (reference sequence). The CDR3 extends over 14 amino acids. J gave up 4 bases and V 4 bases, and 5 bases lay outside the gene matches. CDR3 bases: TGTGCCAGCAGCTCAAGGACAGGGGCTTACGAGCAGTACTTC. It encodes CASSSRTGAYEQYF.